These T cell receptor beta chains were read from a single sample in a study of human T cells and chemical hapten exposure. TCRdb analysed the RACE reads with MiXCR anew, one entry per CDR3 protein. The sample yields more than 75,000 distinct CDR3 sequences, around 9.3% seen once. The sequencing here drew on whole blood, taken in connection with sensitization to the hapten diphenylcyclopropenone (DPC). Receptor source: a woman in her thirties or forties with alopecia areata. Some clones in this sample may be carry-over from other donors' samples. Each CDR3 is given with its conserved first and last residue. Fields, in order: CDR3 length, V gene, J gene, CDR3 protein.

16	TRBV20-1	TRBJ2-7	CSATLGLAGGRYEQYF
14	TRBV19	TRBJ2-7	CASSIQGAWNEQYF
14	TRBV20-1	TRBJ1-1	CSAPGQGGRWKAFF
14	TRBV5-6	TRBJ2-7	CASSFGAAGGEQYF
15	TRBV6-2/TRBV6-3	TRBJ2-3	CASSYFGRGTDTQYF
13	TRBV7-2	TRBJ2-5	CASSLIQQETQYF
13	TRBV12-3/TRBV12-4	TRBJ2-7	CASTRDLPYEQYF
13	TRBV18	TRBJ2-5	CASSPPVGETQYF
16	TRBV6-5	TRBJ2-1	CASSQTAGGTYNEQFF
18	TRBV20-1	TRBJ2-7	CSALEGSNPRDFHYEQYF
14	TRBV6-2/TRBV6-3	TRBJ2-1	CASRAAGVRNEQFF
12	TRBV10-3	TRBJ2-3	CAITSTRDTQYF
17	TRBV23-1	TRBJ2-5	CASNSGVAENGIETQYF
15	TRBV6-6	TRBJ2-3	CASSYQGGSTDTQYF
12	TRBV6-2/TRBV6-3	TRBJ2-7	CASTHRSVEQYF
16	TRBV2	TRBJ2-7	CASSWTSGRTSYEQYF
16	TRBV27	TRBJ2-7	CASSLFGTSNPHEQYF
13	TRBV6-5	TRBJ2-3	CASRRDGTDTQYF
16	TRBV28	TRBJ1-1	CASSFGTGTLNTEAFF
15	TRBV28	TRBJ2-5	CASSFSPGVQETQYF
14	TRBV2	TRBJ1-5	CASGFAGGNQPQHF
14	TRBV20-1	TRBJ1-2	CSAQAVRGTPGYTF
17	TRBV7-2	TRBJ1-5	CASSPNQQGRMGQPQHF
17	TRBV13	TRBJ2-1	CASSLLGRRTSGIAWFF
13	TRBV6-2/TRBV6-3	TRBJ1-5	CARTGRWNSPQHF